This TCR beta chain was sequenced during a study of blood T cell repertoires in COVID-19. The method was immunoSEQ multiplex PCR; TCRdb's version includes in-frame clones alone and lacks a portion of them. The repertoire holds fewer than 450,000 clones, with approximately 90% as singletons. This CDR3 is 17 amino acids long. Germline V gene sequence: CDR1 SGHTA, CDR2 FQGNSA. V dropped 5 bases and J dropped 2; count of bases not matched to a gene: 12. The sample comprised PBMCs or T cells enriched from blood (not recorded which). V and J are TRBV7-2 and TRBJ1-5; 7 nucleotides agree with TRBD1. The sequence was obtained from a woman aged 18 to 35 who had recovered from COVID-19. In DNA, the CDR3 is TGTGCCAGCAGCCCAGACAGGGCCACCTTGCGCAATCAGCCCCAGCATTTT. Protein sequence: CASSPDRATLRNQPQHF.